This is a list of T cell receptor beta chains from one sample in a study of chronic HIV infection and antiretroviral therapy. TCRdb re-analysed the 5' RACE reads in MiXCR, keeping a single row per CDR3 protein. Seen here are fewer than 40,000 distinct CDR3 sequences, about 8.1% observed once, and the top ten hold approximately 2.6%. Sequencing was performed on peripheral blood. The receptors shown here come from an adult who had HIV and had not received antiretroviral therapy, or was an uninfected healthy control (not recorded which). Both conserved end residues are part of each CDR3. The D gene is left open where the match is weak. Clone size is shown for a subset of rows, as once, few, many or a class of expanded clone.

CDR3nt,CDR3aa,abundance,j_gene,v_gene,d_gene
TGTGCCACCAGTGATTTTCGGACAGATACGCAGTATTTT,CATSDFRTDTQYF,many,TRBJ2-3,TRBV24-1,NA
TGTGCCAGCAGTGCACGGGACAGGGGATCCGGGGCCAACGTCCTGACTTTC,CASSARDRGSGANVLTF,few,TRBJ2-6,TRBV25-1,TRBD1
TGCAGTGCTAGAGTCCTGGGGACTAATGAAAAACTGTTTTTT,CSARVLGTNEKLFF,few,TRBJ1-4,TRBV20-1,NA
TGCAGCGTTGAGTCTACAGGGGCCAGCTCCTACGAGCAGTACTTC,CSVESTGASSYEQYF,many,TRBJ2-7,TRBV29-1,TRBD1
TGTGCCAGCAGGACGGCCCCCGGGACAGCTACAAGCACAGATACGCAGTATTTT,CASRTAPGTATSTDTQYF,many,TRBJ2-3,TRBV2,TRBD1
TGTGCCAGCAGTTTCGGAGCGGCTGGGGAGACCCAGTACTTC,CASSFGAAGETQYF,NA,TRBJ2-5,TRBV28,NA
TGTGCCAGCAGCGTAGAGGGGAGGGGGGGCACTGAAGCTTTCTTT,CASSVEGRGGTEAFF,few,TRBJ1-1,TRBV9,NA
TGTGCCAGCAGCTTAGGACCACTCGGAGATACGCGGTATTTT,CASSLGPLGDTRYF,NA,TRBJ2-3,TRBV7-3,NA
TGTGCCAGCAGAGAGGGGGGATTTACTGAAGCTTTCTTT,CASREGGFTEAFF,NA,TRBJ1-1,TRBV28,NA
TGCGCCAGCAGCCAGGAACAGGGACAGTACTATGGCTACACCTTC,CASSQEQGQYYGYTF,NA,TRBJ1-2,TRBV4-1,TRBD1
TGTGCCAGCAGCCAAGCAGGCACAGATACGCAGTATTTT,CASSQAGTDTQYF,many,TRBJ2-3,TRBV3-1,NA
TGTGCCAGCAGCCTTGGACTAGTAGGGGATGAGCAGTTCTTC,CASSLGLVGDEQFF,NA,TRBJ2-1,TRBV7-9,TRBD2
TGTGCCAGCAGTTTACCGACCCCTTGGAATGAGCAGTTCTTC,CASSLPTPWNEQFF,NA,TRBJ2-1,TRBV28,NA
TGTGCCAGCAGCACGATCAAGCGGGAAAGGGGCAATGAGCAGTTCTTC,CASSTIKRERGNEQFF,many,TRBJ2-1,TRBV21-1,NA
TGCGCCAGCAGAGACGAAAGCCGTAATGAGCAGTTCTTC,CASRDESRNEQFF,NA,TRBJ2-1,TRBV5-1,NA
TGTGCCAGCTCAGGTCAGGGTAACACTGAAGCTTTCTTT,CASSGQGNTEAFF,NA,TRBJ1-1,TRBV6-1,NA
TGTGCCAGCACCCCTAGCGGAGCCTACGAGCAGTACTTC,CASTPSGAYEQYF,NA,TRBJ2-7,TRBV6-1,TRBD2
TGTGCCAGCAGTGATGACCGGTTGCTAGCGGGAGTTGCGCGTCAGGAGACCCAGTACTTC,CASSDDRLLAGVARQETQYF,NA,TRBJ2-5,TRBV25-1,TRBD2
TGCGCCAGCAGCTTGGGTCGAGGAAACACCATATATTTT,CASSLGRGNTIYF,few,TRBJ1-3,TRBV5-1,NA
TGTGCCAGCAGTTCCACGGTGGGGGAGGCCTACACCTTC,CASSSTVGEAYTF,many,TRBJ1-2,TRBV28,NA
TGTGCCAGCAGTTCCGGGACTAGCGGGGCAGATACGCAGTATTTT,CASSSGTSGADTQYF,NA,TRBJ2-3,TRBV28,TRBD2
TGTGCCAGCAGTTTGGTTTCGGCAGCTCAGTACGAGCAGTACTTC,CASSLVSAAQYEQYF,NA,TRBJ2-7,TRBV28,NA
TGCAGCGTTGATGGGGACAGGGGAAACAATGAGCAGTTCTTC,CSVDGDRGNNEQFF,many,TRBJ2-1,TRBV29-1,TRBD1
TGCGCCAGCAGCCAAGGGGCTGCAAATAGCAATCAGCCCCAGCATTTT,CASSQGAANSNQPQHF,few,TRBJ1-5,TRBV4-3,NA
TGCGCCAGCAGCCAACACGGAGGTGGTTCGGGTCAGCCCCAGCATTTT,CASSQHGGGSGQPQHF,NA,TRBJ1-5,TRBV4-1,NA
TGTGCCAGCAGTTTGGGGCGGGGCACAGATACGCAGTATTTT,CASSLGRGTDTQYF,many,TRBJ2-3,TRBV28,NA
TGCAGTGCTAGAGATTTACAGAACTACGAGCAGTACTTC,CSARDLQNYEQYF,NA,TRBJ2-7,TRBV20-1,NA
TGCGCCAGCAGCCAAGGGGCTGAAGCTTTCTTT,CASSQGAEAFF,few,TRBJ1-1,TRBV4-1,NA